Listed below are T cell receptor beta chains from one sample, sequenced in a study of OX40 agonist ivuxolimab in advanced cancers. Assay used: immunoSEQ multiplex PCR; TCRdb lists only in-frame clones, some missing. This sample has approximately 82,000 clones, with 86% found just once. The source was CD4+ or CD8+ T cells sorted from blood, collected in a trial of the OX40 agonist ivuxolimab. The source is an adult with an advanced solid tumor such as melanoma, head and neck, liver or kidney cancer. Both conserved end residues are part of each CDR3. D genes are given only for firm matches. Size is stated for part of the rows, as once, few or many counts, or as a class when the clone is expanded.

CDR3: CASSRDRVSQETQYF; DNA: TGTGCCAGTAGTAGGGACAGAGTATCCCAAGAGACCCAGTACTTC; size: NA; D: TRBD1; J: TRBJ2-5; V: TRBV19; length: 15
CDR3: CASTKTSGNEQFF; DNA: TGTGCCAGCACCAAGACTAGCGGAAATGAGCAGTTCTTC; size: NA; D: TRBD2; J: TRBJ2-1; V: TRBV6-5; length: 13
CDR3: CASDGQGAETQYF; DNA: TGTGCCAGCGACGGGCAGGGGGCAGAGACCCAGTACTTC; size: NA; D: TRBD1; J: TRBJ2-5; V: TRBV2; length: 13
CDR3: CASSQGGTRTEAFF; DNA: TGTGCCAGCAGCCAGGGAGGGACGCGCACTGAAGCTTTCTTT; size: NA; D: NA; J: TRBJ1-1; V: TRBV4-2; length: 14
CDR3: CASSKRLAGHQETQYF; DNA: TGTGCCAGCAGTAAGAGACTAGCGGGACACCAAGAGACCCAGTACTTC; size: NA; D: TRBD2; J: TRBJ2-5; V: TRBV27; length: 16
CDR3: CASSPMGTGGAEQYF; DNA: TGCGCCAGCAGCCCGATGGGGACAGGGGGCGCCGAGCAGTACTTC; size: medium-sized; D: TRBD1; J: TRBJ2-7; V: TRBV5-1; length: 15
CDR3: CASSPQGGDEKLFF; DNA: TGTGCCAGCAGCCCTCAGGGGGGTGATGAAAAACTGTTTTTT; size: NA; D: TRBD1; J: TRBJ1-4; V: TRBV7-2; length: 14
CDR3: CASNDRPNSPLHF; DNA: TGTGCCAGCAACGACCGACCTAATTCACCCCTCCACTTT; size: once; D: NA; J: TRBJ1-6; V: TRBV27; length: 13
CDR3: CASSQISGSPLHF; DNA: TGTGCCAGCAGCCAGATCAGTGGATCACCCCTCCACTTT; size: NA; D: NA; J: TRBJ1-6; V: TRBV7-8; length: 13
CDR3: CASRLWGGNQPQHF; DNA: TGTGCCAGCAGACTATGGGGGGGCAATCAGCCCCAGCATTTT; size: NA; D: NA; J: TRBJ1-5; V: TRBV6-1; length: 14
CDR3: CASSQKMDGRGTDTQYF; DNA: TGTGCCAGCAGCCAAAAGATGGACGGGAGGGGCACAGATACGCAGTATTTT; size: NA; D: TRBD2; J: TRBJ2-3; V: TRBV4-2; length: 17
CDR3: CASSPMGQESGNTIYF; DNA: TGCGCCAGCAGCCCAATGGGACAGGAGTCTGGAAACACCATATATTTT; size: NA; D: TRBD1; J: TRBJ1-3; V: TRBV5-1; length: 16
CDR3: CASSWGTEAFF; DNA: TGTGCCAGCAGTTGGGGTACTGAAGCTTTCTTT; size: NA; D: NA; J: TRBJ1-1; V: TRBV28; length: 11
CDR3: CASSPGQGRNEQYF; DNA: TGTGCCAGCAGCCCCGGACAGGGGAGAAACGAGCAGTACTTC; size: NA; D: TRBD1; J: TRBJ2-7; V: TRBV5-4; length: 14
CDR3: CASSFERGTYEQYF; DNA: TGTGCCAGCAGCTTCGAGCGGGGGACCTACGAGCAGTACTTC; size: NA; D: TRBD2; J: TRBJ2-7; V: TRBV11-2; length: 14
CDR3: CASSPNKQGTNTEAFF; DNA: TGTGCCAGCTCACCAAATAAACAGGGGACGAACACTGAAGCTTTCTTT; size: NA; D: TRBD1; J: TRBJ1-1; V: TRBV18; length: 16
CDR3: CSVDSGGMRLAGMQETQYF; DNA: TGCAGCGTTGACTCCGGTGGGATGAGACTAGCGGGAATGCAAGAGACCCAGTACTTC; size: NA; D: TRBD2; J: TRBJ2-5; V: TRBV29-1; length: 19
CDR3: CASRGITGREEEDTQYF; DNA: TGTGCCAGCAGGGGGATAACAGGACGGGAGGAGGAGGATACGCAGTATTTT; size: NA; D: NA; J: TRBJ2-3; V: TRBV19; length: 17
CDR3: CASSNRDRTASGANVLTF; DNA: TGTGCCAGTAGTAACAGAGACAGGACAGCCTCTGGGGCCAACGTCCTGACTTTC; size: NA; D: NA; J: TRBJ2-6; V: TRBV19; length: 18
CDR3: CASSIRTGDSSGANVLTF; DNA: TGTGCCAGCAGCATTCGGACAGGGGATTCGTCTGGGGCCAACGTCCTGACTTTC; size: few; D: TRBD1; J: TRBJ2-6; V: TRBV14; length: 18
CDR3: CASSLAGTNAYEQYF; DNA: TGCGCCAGCAGCTTGGCCGGGACAAACGCCTACGAGCAGTACTTC; size: NA; D: NA; J: TRBJ2-7; V: TRBV5-1; length: 15
CDR3: CASTQTGLGNQPQHF; DNA: TGTGCCAGCACGCAGACAGGTCTGGGCAATCAGCCCCAGCATTTT; size: NA; D: NA; J: TRBJ1-5; V: TRBV6-5; length: 15
CDR3: CASNLRERTWNSPLHF; DNA: TGTGCCAGCAATCTAAGGGAGCGAACTTGGAATTCACCCCTCCACTTT; size: NA; D: NA; J: TRBJ1-6; V: TRBV2; length: 16
CDR3: CASSTGTPPRTQYF; DNA: TGTGCCAGCAGCACCGGGACTCCTCCACGGACCCAGTACTTC; size: NA; D: NA; J: TRBJ2-5; V: TRBV7-2; length: 14
CDR3: CASSAGLAGGGQETQYF; DNA: TGTGCCAGCAGCGCGGGACTAGCGGGAGGTGGGCAAGAGACCCAGTACTTC; size: NA; D: TRBD2; J: TRBJ2-5; V: TRBV5-4; length: 17
CDR3: CASSTATGGIYEQFF; DNA: TGTGCCAGCAGCACCGCGACAGGGGGGATCTATGAGCAGTTCTTC; size: NA; D: TRBD1; J: TRBJ2-1; V: TRBV5-4; length: 15
CDR3: CASSPQGNQETQYF; DNA: TGCGCCAGCAGCCCACAGGGTAACCAAGAGACCCAGTACTTC; size: NA; D: NA; J: TRBJ2-5; V: TRBV5-1; length: 14
CDR3: CASSPVGGGELFF; DNA: TGTGCCAGCAGTCCCGTGGGGGGCGGGGAGCTGTTTTTT; size: NA; D: NA; J: TRBJ2-2; V: TRBV28; length: 13
CDR3: CASSSDRGSSEQYF; DNA: TGTGCCAGCAGCTCAGACAGGGGGTCCAGCGAGCAGTACTTC; size: NA; D: TRBD1; J: TRBJ2-7; V: TRBV11-2; length: 14
CDR3: CASSLAPGAITEAFF; DNA: TGCGCCAGCAGCTTGGCTCCAGGGGCCATCACTGAAGCTTTCTTT; size: few; D: NA; J: TRBJ1-1; V: TRBV5-1; length: 15
CDR3: CASSEQQGFLAKNIQYF; DNA: TGTGCCAGCAGTGAACAACAGGGGTTTCTAGCCAAAAACATTCAGTACTTC; size: NA; D: TRBD1; J: TRBJ2-4; V: TRBV28; length: 17
CDR3: CAWSTGGETQYF; DNA: TGTGCCTGGAGTACGGGAGGGGAGACCCAGTACTTC; size: NA; D: TRBD2; J: TRBJ2-5; V: TRBV30; length: 12